This TCR beta chain appears in the sequencing data of a study of OX40 agonist ivuxolimab in advanced cancers. This clone was observed a single time. The CDR3 runs 18 residues. Germline values: CDR1 MNHEY, CDR2 SMNVEV (reference sequence). V shed 2 bases and J shed 0 bases, with 18 bases lying between them. The data were produced by immunoSEQ multiplex PCR, yet TCRdb's version contains in-frame clones alone and is incomplete. Here the sample spans 100,000 to 120,000 clones, approximately 90% being singletons. The chain recombines TRBV27 with TRBJ2-3; D remains unclear. The receptor comes from an adult with an advanced solid tumor such as melanoma, head and neck, liver or kidney cancer. Sample: CD4+ or CD8+ T cells sorted from blood, taken in a trial of the OX40 agonist ivuxolimab. The CDR3 nucleotides are TGTGCCAGCAGTTTAACTCGAACCACGTCTCCTAGCACAGATACGCAGTATTTT. This sequence encodes CASSLTRTTSPSTDTQYF.